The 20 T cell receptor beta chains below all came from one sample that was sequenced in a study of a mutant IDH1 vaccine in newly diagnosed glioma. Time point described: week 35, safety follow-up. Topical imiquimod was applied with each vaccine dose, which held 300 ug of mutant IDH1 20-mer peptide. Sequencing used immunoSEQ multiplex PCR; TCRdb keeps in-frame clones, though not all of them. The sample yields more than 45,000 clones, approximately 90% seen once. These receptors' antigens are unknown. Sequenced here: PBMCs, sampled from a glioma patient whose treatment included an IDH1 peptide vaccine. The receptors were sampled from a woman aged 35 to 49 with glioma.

CDR3 bases: TGTGCCAGCAGCCCGGAGAACAGGGGATGGAATGTGATCAATGAGCAGTTCTTC. Its translation: CASSPENRGWNVINEQFF. The chain carries TRBV7-9 and TRBJ2-1; 7 positions match TRBD1. V shed 5 bases and J 6 bases; nucleotides not matched to a gene: 19. Germline V gene lookup returns CDR1 SEHNR and CDR2 FQNEAQ (reference sequence). The CDR3 extends over 18 amino acids.

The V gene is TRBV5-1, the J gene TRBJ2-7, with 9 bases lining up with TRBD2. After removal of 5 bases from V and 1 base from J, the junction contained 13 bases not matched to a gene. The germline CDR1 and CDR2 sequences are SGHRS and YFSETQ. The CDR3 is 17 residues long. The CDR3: CASRDSGRGLASYEQYF. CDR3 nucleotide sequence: TGCGCCAGCAGGGATTCGGGTCGGGGACTAGCATCCTACGAGCAGTACTTC.

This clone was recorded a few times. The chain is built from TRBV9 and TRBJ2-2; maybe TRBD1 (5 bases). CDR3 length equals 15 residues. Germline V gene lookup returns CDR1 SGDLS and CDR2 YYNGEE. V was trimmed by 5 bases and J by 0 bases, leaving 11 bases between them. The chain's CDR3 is CASSRDRTNTGELFF. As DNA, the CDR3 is TGTGCCAGCAGTAGAGACAGAACGAACACCGGGGAGCTGTTTTTT.

The DNA of the CDR3 is TGTGCCAGTAGTGGGGACATATCAGAAAAACTGTTTTTT. Protein: CASSGDISEKLFF. The chain combines TRBV19 with TRBJ1-4; TRBD1 is a possible D gene (6 bases). The CDR3 is 13 amino acids. Between the trimmed V and J ends, which lost 5 bases and 8 bases, there was a span of 12 bases. Germline CDR1 reads LNHDA; CDR2 reads SQIVND (reference sequence).

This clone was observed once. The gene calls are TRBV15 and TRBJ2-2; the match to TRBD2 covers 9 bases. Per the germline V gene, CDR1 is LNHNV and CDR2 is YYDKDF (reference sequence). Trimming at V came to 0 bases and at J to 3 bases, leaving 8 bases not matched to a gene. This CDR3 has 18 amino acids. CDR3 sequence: CATSRDRSGRRYTGELFF. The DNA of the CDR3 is TGTGCCACCAGCAGAGATCGGAGCGGGAGGAGGTACACCGGGGAGCTGTTTTTT.

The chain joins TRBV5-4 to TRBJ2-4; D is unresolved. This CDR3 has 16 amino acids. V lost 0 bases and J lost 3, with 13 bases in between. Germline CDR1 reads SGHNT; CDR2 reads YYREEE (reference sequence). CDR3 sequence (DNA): TGTGCCAGCAGCTTGGCGCCGAGGCTAGACAAAAACATTCAGTACTTC. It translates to CASSLAPRLDKNIQYF.

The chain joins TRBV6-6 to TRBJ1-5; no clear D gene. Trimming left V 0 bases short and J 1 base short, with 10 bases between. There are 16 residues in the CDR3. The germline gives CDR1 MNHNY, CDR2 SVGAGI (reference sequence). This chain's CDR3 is CASSYSTGVSNQPQHF. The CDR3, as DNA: TGTGCCAGCAGTTACTCGACCGGGGTAAGCAATCAGCCCCAGCATTTT.

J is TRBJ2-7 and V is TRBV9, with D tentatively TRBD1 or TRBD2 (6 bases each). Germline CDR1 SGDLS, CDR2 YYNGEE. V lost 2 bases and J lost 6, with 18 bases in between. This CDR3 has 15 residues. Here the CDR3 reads CASSVRGAPSGEQYF. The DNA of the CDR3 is TGTGCCAGCAGCGTGAGGGGGGCGCCCAGCGGCGAGCAGTACTTC.

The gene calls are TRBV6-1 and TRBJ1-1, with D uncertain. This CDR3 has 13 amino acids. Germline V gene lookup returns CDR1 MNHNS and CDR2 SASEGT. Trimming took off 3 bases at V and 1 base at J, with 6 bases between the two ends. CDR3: CASSDKANTEAFF. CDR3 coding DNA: TGTGCCAGCAGTGATAAGGCGAACACTGAAGCTTTCTTT.

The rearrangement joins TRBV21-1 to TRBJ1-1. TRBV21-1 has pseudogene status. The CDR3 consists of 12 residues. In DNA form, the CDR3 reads TGTGCGGATTCGGGGGCGATTGCTGAAGCTTTCTTT. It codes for CADSGAIAEAFF.

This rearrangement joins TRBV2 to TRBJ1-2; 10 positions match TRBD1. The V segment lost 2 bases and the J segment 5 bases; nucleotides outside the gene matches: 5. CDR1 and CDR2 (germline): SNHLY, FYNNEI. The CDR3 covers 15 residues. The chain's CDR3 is CASSEWTGGSYGYTF. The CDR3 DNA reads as TGTGCCAGCAGTGAATGGACAGGGGGAAGTTATGGCTACACCTTC.

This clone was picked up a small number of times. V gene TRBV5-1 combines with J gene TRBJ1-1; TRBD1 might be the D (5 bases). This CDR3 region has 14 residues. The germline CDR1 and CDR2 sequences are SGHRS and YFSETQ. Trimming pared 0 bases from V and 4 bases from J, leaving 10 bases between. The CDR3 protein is CASSLGGLGTEAFF. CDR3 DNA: TGCGCCAGCAGCTTGGGGGGGTTGGGCACTGAAGCTTTCTTT.

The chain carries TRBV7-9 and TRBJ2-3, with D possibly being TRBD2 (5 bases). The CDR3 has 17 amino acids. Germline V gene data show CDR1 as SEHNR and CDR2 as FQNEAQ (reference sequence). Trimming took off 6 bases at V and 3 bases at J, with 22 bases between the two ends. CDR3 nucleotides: TGTGCCAGCAGACCTACCGCGGGCCCTCTTACTACAGATACGCAGTATTTT. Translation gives CASRPTAGPLTTDTQYF.

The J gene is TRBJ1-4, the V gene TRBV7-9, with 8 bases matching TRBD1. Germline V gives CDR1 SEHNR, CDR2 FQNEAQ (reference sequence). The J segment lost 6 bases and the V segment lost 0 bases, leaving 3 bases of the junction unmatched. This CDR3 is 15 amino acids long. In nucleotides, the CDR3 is TGTGCCAGCAGCTTAGCGTCAGGGGGCGATGAAAAACTGTTTTTT. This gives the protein CASSLASGGDEKLFF.

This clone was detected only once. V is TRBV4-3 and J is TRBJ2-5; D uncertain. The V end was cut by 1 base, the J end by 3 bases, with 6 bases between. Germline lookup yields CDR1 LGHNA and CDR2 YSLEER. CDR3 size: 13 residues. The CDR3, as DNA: TGCGCCAGCAGCCAAGGGACGGAAGAGACCCAGTACTTC. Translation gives CASSQGTEETQYF.

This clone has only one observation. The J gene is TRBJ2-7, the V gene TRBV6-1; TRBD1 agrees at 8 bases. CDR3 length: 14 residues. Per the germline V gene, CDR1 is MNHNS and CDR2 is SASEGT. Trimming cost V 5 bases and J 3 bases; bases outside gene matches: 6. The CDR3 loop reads CASSNRGYHYEQYF. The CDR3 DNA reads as TGTGCCAGCAGTAACAGGGGGTACCACTACGAGCAGTACTTC.

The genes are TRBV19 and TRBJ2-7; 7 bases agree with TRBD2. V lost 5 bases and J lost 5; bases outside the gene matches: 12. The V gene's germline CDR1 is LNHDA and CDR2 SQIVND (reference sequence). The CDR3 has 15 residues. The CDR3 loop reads CASSLVLRTSHEQYF. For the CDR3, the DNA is TGTGCCAGTAGTTTAGTCCTCAGGACTAGTCACGAGCAGTACTTC. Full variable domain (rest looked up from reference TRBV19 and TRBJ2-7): DGGITQSPKYLFRKEGQNVTLSCEQNLNHDAMYWYRQDPGQGLRLIYYSQIVNDFQKGDIAEGYSVSREKKESFPLTVTSAQKNPTAFYLCASSLVLRTSHEQYFGPGTRLTVT.

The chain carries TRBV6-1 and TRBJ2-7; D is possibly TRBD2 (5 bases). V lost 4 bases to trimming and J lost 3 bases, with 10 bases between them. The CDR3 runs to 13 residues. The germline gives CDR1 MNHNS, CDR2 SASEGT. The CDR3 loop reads CASSVRELYEQYF. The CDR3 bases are TGTGCCAGCAGTGTCCGGGAACTCTACGAGCAGTACTTC.

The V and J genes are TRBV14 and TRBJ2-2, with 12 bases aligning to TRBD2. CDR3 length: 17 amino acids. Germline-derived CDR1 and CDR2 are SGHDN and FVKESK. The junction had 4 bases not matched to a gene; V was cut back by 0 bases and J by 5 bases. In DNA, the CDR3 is TGTGCCAGCAGCCAAGATTGGACTAGCGGGAAGACCGGGGAGCTGTTTTTT. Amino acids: CASSQDWTSGKTGELFF.

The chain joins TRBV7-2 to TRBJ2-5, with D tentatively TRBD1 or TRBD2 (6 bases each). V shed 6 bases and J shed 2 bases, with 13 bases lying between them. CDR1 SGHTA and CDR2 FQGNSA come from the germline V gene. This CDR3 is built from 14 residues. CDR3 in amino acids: CASRRGGGQETQYF. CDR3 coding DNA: TGTGCCAGCAGACGAGGAGGGGGGCAAGAGACCCAGTACTTC.